These 30 T cell receptor beta chains came from one sample sequenced in a study of blood T cell repertoires in COVID-19. Method: immunoSEQ multiplex PCR; TCRdb's copy keeps in-frame clones and lacks some. The repertoire includes hundreds of thousands of clones, around 84% of them detected once, and approximately 1.5% sits in the top ten. Sequenced input: PBMCs or T cells enriched from blood (not recorded which). Receptors were obtained from a woman aged 45 to 65 who had recovered from COVID-19.

In its sample, this clone was seen a few times. The chain is built from TRBV5-1 and TRBJ2-7; 12 positions agree with TRBD2. CDR1 and CDR2 (germline): SGHRS, YFSETQ. CDR3 length: 17 residues. Trimming took 4 bases from V and 6 from J; bases not matched to a gene: 14. The CDR3 sequence is CASSRLAGEGLQGEQYF. For the CDR3, the DNA is TGCGCCAGCAGCAGACTAGCGGGAGAGGGGCTTCAGGGCGAGCAGTACTTC.

The chain couples TRBV5-1 to TRBJ2-1; 10 bases fit TRBD2. CDR3 size: 17 residues. Per the germline V gene, CDR1 is SGHRS and CDR2 is YFSETQ. The ends lost 0 bases at V and 8 bases at J; junction bases unmatched: 11. CDR3 coding DNA: TGCGCCAGCAGCTTGGGATGGGGGACTAGCGACCGTCATGAGCAGTTCTTC. Amino acids: CASSLGWGTSDRHEQFF.

V is TRBV20-1 and J is TRBJ2-5; D possibly corresponds to TRBD1 (5 bases). V lost 3 bases to trimming and J lost 1 base, with 12 bases between them. This CDR3 region has 14 residues. Germline loops: CDR1 DFQATT, CDR2 SNEGSKA (reference sequence). CDR3 in amino acids: CSASVVGAQETQYF. CDR3 DNA: TGCAGTGCTAGTGTCGTTGGGGCCCAAGAGACCCAGTACTTC.

V gene TRBV10-1 combines with J gene TRBJ2-6; D is undetermined. The V gene lost 2 bases and the J gene lost 0 bases, with 11 bases spanning the gap. This CDR3 is built from 17 residues. Germline values: CDR1 WNHNN, CDR2 SYGVQD (reference sequence). CDR3 bases: TGCGCCAGCAGTGAGGCAGGATCTCACTCTGGGGCCAACGTCCTGACTTTC. Its translation: CASSEAGSHSGANVLTF.

The gene calls are TRBV20-1 and TRBJ1-3; D is undetermined. The CDR3 is 14 amino acids. In germline, CDR1 is DFQATT, CDR2 SNEGSKA (reference sequence). Trimming left V 3 bases short and J 0 bases short, with 9 bases between. The CDR3 nucleotides read TGCAGTGCTAGTTTCGGGTCCTCTGGAAACACCATATATTTT. It encodes CSASFGSSGNTIYF.

This chain joins TRBV6-5 and TRBJ1-2; possibly TRBD1 for D (5 bases). The CDR3 length is 12 residues. Per the germline V gene, CDR1 is MNHEY and CDR2 is SVGAGI. The V end was cut by 8 bases, the J end by 2 bases, with 9 bases between. The DNA of the CDR3 is TGTGCCAGCGGCTCAGGGAACTATGGCTACACCTTC. Amino acids: CASGSGNYGYTF.

This clone appeared a few times. The chain couples TRBV19 to TRBJ1-2, with D possibly TRBD1 on 5 matching bases. V shed 3 bases and J shed 6 bases, with 20 bases lying between them. Germline lookup yields CDR1 LNHDA and CDR2 SQIVND (reference sequence). The CDR3 runs 16 residues. The CDR3 DNA is TGTGCCAGTAGTATGTCGCGGCCAGGGTCAGAGAATGGCTACACCTTC. The encoded protein is CASSMSRPGSENGYTF.

The gene calls are TRBV4-1 and TRBJ1-3; D may be TRBD1 (5 bases). V gave up 0 bases and J gave up 4 bases, with 10 bases separating them. This CDR3 has 15 amino acids. Germline assignment: CDR1 MGHRA and CDR2 YSYEKL. The CDR3 loop reads CASSQERGYGNTIYF. Written as DNA, the CDR3 is TGCGCCAGCAGCCAAGAAAGGGGATACGGAAACACCATATATTTT.

The chain has TRBV6-5 and TRBJ2-3; D is uncertain. This CDR3 is built from 14 residues. Per the germline V gene, CDR1 is MNHEY and CDR2 is SVGAGI. V lost 5 bases, J lost 1 base, and 10 bases lay in between. CDR3 nucleotide sequence: TGTGCCAGCAGTCTACCCGCGGGCACAGATACGCAGTATTTT. It encodes CASSLPAGTDTQYF.

The CDR3 sequence is CASSPSRGPPYNEQFF. The CDR3 nucleotides are TGTGCCAGCTCACCATCCAGGGGGCCCCCTTACAATGAGCAGTTCTTC. This sequence joins TRBV18 and TRBJ2-1, with TRBD1 matching 8 bases. CDR1 is KGHSH, CDR2 LQKENI, per germline. Losses at the gene ends were 2 bases for V and 4 bases for J; bases not matched to a gene: 7. The CDR3 loop spans 16 amino acids.

V gene TRBV7-9 combines with J gene TRBJ1-1; D is possibly TRBD1 (6 bases). The germline CDR1 and CDR2 sequences are SEHNR and FQNEAQ (reference sequence). The CDR3 is 14 amino acids. Between the trimmed V and J ends, which lost 5 bases and 0 bases, there was a span of 10 bases. The chain's CDR3 is CASSTGTLNTEAFF. The CDR3 DNA reads as TGTGCCAGCAGCACTGGGACATTGAACACTGAAGCTTTCTTT.

The genes are TRBV5-1 and TRBJ1-2; TRBD1 is a possible D gene (6 bases). Germline CDR1 reads SGHRS; CDR2 reads YFSETQ. This CDR3 contains 14 residues. The germline V and J ends were trimmed by 2 bases and 6 bases, with 14 bases remaining between them. The CDR3 sequence is CASSFNRAGDGYTF. CDR3 nucleotides: TGCGCCAGCAGCTTTAACAGGGCCGGTGATGGCTACACCTTC.

The CDR3 nucleotides are TGTGCCAGCACCCCCGGACAGTTTAATTCACCCCTCCACTTT. Translation: CASTPGQFNSPLHF. The rearrangement links TRBV11-2 to TRBJ1-6; tentatively, D is TRBD1 (6 bases). CDR3 length: 14 amino acids. Germline V gene sequence: CDR1 SGHAT, CDR2 FQNNGV. Trimming removed 7 bases from V and 6 bases from J, with 13 bases in between.

This clone was recorded only once. The chain uses TRBV29-1 and TRBJ2-3; perhaps TRBD2 as D (5 bases). V was cut by 1 base and J by 2 bases, with 19 bases left in between. Germline V lookup: CDR1 SQVTM, CDR2 ANQGSEA. This CDR3 comprises 17 residues. As DNA, the CDR3 is TGCAGCGTTGAAGTCTGGGGAGCAGTCCAGGTCACAGATACGCAGTATTTT. The encoded protein is CSVEVWGAVQVTDTQYF.

The CDR3 nucleotides are TGTGCCACGACTAGCGGGAGGTCCTACGAGCAGTACTTC. As protein: CATTSGRSYEQYF. V and J are TRBV10-3 and TRBJ2-7, with 13 bases fitting TRBD2. The junction had 1 base not matched to a gene; V was cut back by 10 bases and J by 1 base. The CDR3 has 13 amino acids. Germline CDR1 reads ENHRY; CDR2 reads SYGVKD.

The chain recombines TRBV10-3 with TRBJ1-2; 7 positions agree with TRBD1. Unmatched junction bases numbered 2, after V lost 3 bases and J lost 1 base. This CDR3 comprises 14 residues. The germline CDR1 and CDR2 sequences are ENHRY and SYGVKD. This CDR3 is CAISDWDSNYGYTF. In DNA form, the CDR3 reads TGTGCCATCAGTGATTGGGACAGTAACTATGGCTACACCTTC.

Points on this clone: Within the sample, other DNA sequences also encode this same CDR3. Here the CDR3 reads CASSLDRNQPQHF. In DNA, the CDR3 is TGTGCCAGCAGCTTAGACAGAAATCAGCCCCAGCATTTT. The V and J genes are TRBV11-2 and TRBJ1-5; D remains ambiguous. The CDR3 is 13 residues long. Germline CDR1 SGHAT, CDR2 FQNNGV. V shed 0 bases and J shed 4 bases, with 4 bases lying between them. The complete variable domain, with remaining parts taken from reference TRBV11-2 and TRBJ1-5, reads EAGVAQSPRYKIIEKRQSVAFWCNPISGHATLYWYQQILGQGPKLLIQFQNNGVVDDSQLPKDRFSAERLKGVDSTLKIQPAKLEDSAVYLCASSLDRNQPQHFGDGTRLSIL.

This sequence joins TRBV5-1 and TRBJ1-5; TRBD1 matches at 8 bases. This CDR3 contains 14 residues. J gave up 6 bases and V 4 bases, and 6 bases lay outside the gene matches. The V gene's germline CDR1 is SGHRS and CDR2 YFSETQ. The DNA for the CDR3 is TGCGCCAGCAGCCCCACAGGGGGGAGTCAGCCCCAGCATTTT. Protein: CASSPTGGSQPQHF.

The gene calls are TRBV12-3 or TRBV12-4 and TRBJ1-1; 9 bases are shared with TRBD1. CDR3 length equals 13 residues. V lost 2 bases to trimming and J lost 8 bases; unmatched junction nucleotides: 3. CDR3 coding DNA: TGTGCCAGCAGTTTACTGGACAGGGGCGAAGCTTTCTTT. It specifies CASSLLDRGEAFF.

This CDR3 is CASSPIPDSPLSNSPLHF. The CDR3 DNA follows: TGTGCCAGCTCACCAATACCGGACTCTCCACTGAGTAATTCACCCCTCCACTTT. The V call is TRBV18, the J call TRBJ1-6; D is undetermined. The germline V gene encodes CDR1 KGHSH and CDR2 LQKENI. The V gene lost 2 bases and the J gene lost 6 bases, with 20 bases spanning the gap. The CDR3 extends over 18 amino acids.

The chain combines TRBV5-8 with TRBJ2-2, with D hard to call. Germline V gives CDR1 SGHTS, CDR2 YDEGEE. This CDR3 has 15 amino acids. With 0 bases removed from V and 3 bases from J, the gap between germline ends came to 9 bases. The CDR3 DNA follows: TGTGCCAGCAGCTTGGACTTCGGTGACACCGGGGAGCTGTTTTTT. Translation gives CASSLDFGDTGELFF. Combining the CDR3 with reference TRBV5-8 and TRBJ2-2 gives the whole variable domain EAGVTQSPTHLIKTRGQQATLRCSPISGHTSVYWYQQALGLGLQFLLWYDEGEERNRGNFPPRFSGRQFPNYSSELNVNALELEDSALYLCASSLDFGDTGELFFGEGSRLTVL.

V is TRBV28 and J is TRBJ1-3; D not resolved. In germline, CDR1 is MDHEN, CDR2 SYDVKM. The CDR3 consists of 14 residues. V was trimmed by 6 bases and J by 1 base, leaving 10 bases between them. CDR3 sequence (DNA): TGTGCCAGCAGCTCTCGTCGTTCTGGAAACACCATATATTTT. It yields the protein CASSSRRSGNTIYF.

The rearrangement links TRBV5-4 to TRBJ2-5; no clear D. Trimming removed 4 bases at V and 2 bases at J, with 6 bases between. The CDR3 consists of 12 residues. Germline-derived CDR1 and CDR2 are SGHNT and YYREEE (reference sequence). The chain's CDR3 is CASSAAQETQYF. For the CDR3, the DNA is TGTGCCAGCAGCGCGGCACAAGAGACCCAGTACTTC.

The chain combines TRBV19 with TRBJ2-3, with a tentative D call TRBD2 (6 bases). Trimming shortened V by 6 bases and J by 4 bases, and 17 bases separated the two germline ends. The CDR3 has 15 amino acids. Germline loops: CDR1 LNHDA, CDR2 SQIVND (reference sequence). The chain's CDR3 is CASRPPGRRADTQYF. In nucleotides, the CDR3 is TGTGCCAGTAGGCCACCGGGGAGGAGGGCAGATACGCAGTATTTT.

The V gene is TRBV5-1, the J gene TRBJ2-3; 7 bases align to TRBD2. The V segment lost 3 bases and the J segment 0 bases; nucleotides outside the gene matches: 10. Germline loops: CDR1 SGHRS, CDR2 YFSETQ. The CDR3 totals 17 residues. The CDR3 sequence: CASSWSGTPTSTDTQYF. CDR3 nucleotides: TGCGCCAGCAGCTGGAGCGGGACTCCGACTAGCACAGATACGCAGTATTTT.

The CDR3 coding sequence is TGTGCCAGCAGCCACCAGGGGGTAGAGACCCAGTACTTC. Encoded protein: CASSHQGVETQYF. The chain recombines TRBV3-1 (or the pseudogene TRBV3-2) with TRBJ2-5; 7 nucleotides agree with TRBD1. The germline V gene has CDR1 LGHDT and CDR2 YNNKEL (reference sequence). V gave up 3 bases and J gave up 4 bases; unmatched junction bases: 2. The CDR3 sequence is 13 residues long.

The chain combines TRBV10-3 with TRBJ1-4, with TRBD1 identical over 8 bases. Trimming removed 10 bases from V and 4 bases from J; junction bases left unmatched: 11. The germline gives CDR1 ENHRY, CDR2 SYGVKD. The CDR3 has 15 residues. The CDR3 bases are TGTGCCACTTCAAATCCGGGACAGGATAATGAAAAACTGTTTTTT. Protein: CATSNPGQDNEKLFF.

The chain employs TRBV2 and TRBJ1-1; D is undetermined. This CDR3 is 14 amino acids long. The V and J ends lost 6 bases and 0 bases respectively, with 11 bases between them. Germline assignment: CDR1 SNHLY and CDR2 FYNNEI. The CDR3 sequence: CASRGDTMNTEAFF. The CDR3 bases are TGTGCCAGCAGAGGTGACACCATGAACACTGAAGCTTTCTTT. Full variable domain (rest looked up from reference TRBV2 and TRBJ1-1): EPEVTQTPSHQVTQMGQEVILRCVPISNHLYFYWYRQILGQKVEFLVSFYNNEISEKSEIFDDQFSVERPDGSNFTLKIRSTKLEDSAMYFCASRGDTMNTEAFFGQGTRLTVV.

This chain connects TRBV28 to TRBJ2-5, with 7 bases matching TRBD1. V shed 5 bases and J 4 bases; nucleotides not matched to a gene: 13. Germline V CDR1 and CDR2: MDHEN, SYDVKM. The CDR3 loop spans 16 amino acids. Here the CDR3 reads CASSPTGWTGRETQYF. CDR3 nucleotide sequence: TGTGCCAGCAGTCCCACAGGTTGGACAGGCCGAGAGACCCAGTACTTC.

This sequence joins TRBV4-1 and TRBJ1-4, with 7 positions matching TRBD1. The CDR3 has 13 residues. V gave up 2 bases and J gave up 10 bases; unmatched junction bases: 4. From germline, CDR1 is MGHRA and CDR2 YSYEKL. CDR3 loop: CASSQLSGGKLFF. DNA for the CDR3: TGCGCCAGCAGCCAACTATCAGGGGGAAAACTGTTTTTT.